These 14 T cell receptor beta chains were sequenced from one sample in a study of cytomegalovirus exposure and HLA in healthy donors. Primers: 60 Vbeta forward and 13 Jbeta reverse. Repertoires were generated with immunoSEQ multiplex PCR, while TCRdb's copy carries only in-frame clones and drops some. This repertoire shows around 150,000 clones, more than 60% found once; its top ten account for around 4.6%. What was sequenced was PBMCs. The receptors were gathered from a male donor in good health and CMV-seronegative.

This chain's CDR3 is CASSISGTAYNEQFF. CDR3 nucleotides: TGTGCCAGCAGCATTAGTGGGACTGCATACAATGAGCAGTTCTTC. V is TRBV7-2 and J is TRBJ2-1; D is possibly TRBD2 (6 bases). V dropped 5 bases and J dropped 4 bases, with 15 bases sitting between them. CDR3 length: 15 amino acids. Looked up from germline, CDR1 is SGHTA and CDR2 is FQGNSA. Full variable domain (remainder filled in from reference TRBV7-2 and TRBJ2-1): GAGVSQSPSNKVTEKGKDVELRCDPISGHTALYWYRQSLGQGLEFLIYFQGNSAPDKSGLPSDRFSAERTGGSVSTLTIQRTQQEDSAVYLCASSISGTAYNEQFFGPGTRLTVL.

The chain uses TRBV18 and TRBJ1-1; TRBD1 matches at 10 bases. The germline V gene has CDR1 KGHSH and CDR2 LQKENI. CDR3 length equals 13 residues. V shed 5 bases, J shed 4 bases, and the junction held 1 base outside the gene matches. The CDR3 reads CASSGQGGTEAFF. CDR3 sequence (DNA): TGTGCCAGCTCAGGACAGGGGGGCACTGAAGCTTTCTTT.

This chain connects TRBV7-2 to TRBJ2-7; no definite D call. The CDR3 spans 14 residues. Germline assignment: CDR1 SGHTA and CDR2 FQGNSA. The ends were cut back, 1 base at V and 3 bases at J, with 10 bases in the middle. CDR3 bases: TGTGCCAGCAGCTTAGGCCGGTCAAACTACGAGCAGTACTTC. Protein sequence: CASSLGRSNYEQYF.

The chain recombines TRBV5-4 with TRBJ1-5, with D maybe TRBD1 (5 bases). Deletions cut 2 bases from V and 5 bases from J, with 11 bases between. This CDR3 region has 14 residues. Germline V gene data show CDR1 as SGHNT and CDR2 as YYREEE (reference sequence). The CDR3, as DNA: TGTGCCAGCAGCTTATCCGGGACTCATCAGCCCCAGCATTTT. Its translation is CASSLSGTHQPQHF.

In its sample, this clone was seen once. The chain is built from TRBV5-6 and TRBJ1-2, with 7 bases that match TRBD1. This CDR3 is built from 16 residues. Looked up from germline, CDR1 is SGHDT and CDR2 is YYEEEE. Germline trimming cut 3 bases from V and 8 bases from J; bases unmatched to any gene: 16. The DNA for the CDR3 is TGTGCCAGCAGCTCTGAAACTACAGGGGCCTTAGGAGGCTACACCTTC. The encoded protein is CASSSETTGALGGYTF.

The V call is TRBV7-3, the J call TRBJ2-3; possibly TRBD1 for D (6 bases). The CDR3 contains 14 residues. V lost 5 bases and J lost 4, with 13 bases in between. The germline V gene encodes CDR1 SGHTA and CDR2 FQGTGA. CDR3 coding DNA: TGTGCCAGCAGCCCCCAGGGGTATGCAGATACGCAGTATTTT. It encodes CASSPQGYADTQYF.

The chain joins TRBV5-1 to TRBJ2-3; D might be TRBD2 (6 bases). The CDR3 consists of 15 residues. Germline CDR1 reads SGHRS; CDR2 reads YFSETQ. Deletions cut 3 bases from V and 0 bases from J, with 11 bases between. This CDR3 reads CASSYTGTSTDTQYF. CDR3 bases: TGCGCCAGCAGCTATACCGGGACTAGCACAGATACGCAGTATTTT.

V is TRBV9 and J is TRBJ2-3; D is possibly TRBD2 (6 bases). There are 16 residues in the CDR3. Germline CDR1 is SGDLS and CDR2 is YYNGEE. V was clipped by 1 base and J by 1 base, with 13 bases between them. The CDR3 DNA reads TGTGCCAGCAGCGTAACCGGGACTTCACGCACAGATACGCAGTATTTT. Translation gives CASSVTGTSRTDTQYF.

Only one count was recorded for this clone. J is TRBJ1-1 and V is TRBV5-4; a possible D gene is TRBD1 (6 bases). The CDR3 has 13 residues. Germline CDR1 and CDR2: SGHNT and YYREEE (reference sequence). With 0 bases removed from V and 4 bases from J, the gap between germline ends came to 7 bases. CDR3 loop: CASSLDRVTEAFF. The CDR3 nucleotides read TGTGCCAGCAGCTTGGACAGGGTCACTGAAGCTTTCTTT. Combining the CDR3 with reference TRBV5-4 and TRBJ1-1 gives the whole variable domain ETGVTQSPTHLIKTRGQQVTLRCSSQSGHNTVSWYQQALGQGPQFIFQYYREEENGRGNFPPRFSGLQFPNYSSELNVNALELDDSALYLCASSLDRVTEAFFGQGTRLTVV.

V gene TRBV19 combines with J gene TRBJ2-3, with 11 bases lining up with TRBD1. CDR3 length: 21 residues. From germline, CDR1 is LNHDA and CDR2 SQIVND (reference sequence). Trimming removed 4 bases from V and 3 bases from J; junction bases left unmatched: 21. CDR3 residues: CASSTLPGQGGRVGTTDTQYF. In DNA, the CDR3 is TGTGCCAGTAGTACCCTACCGGGACAGGGGGGACGGGTCGGAACTACAGATACGCAGTATTTT.

V gene TRBV5-4 combines with J gene TRBJ1-3; a weak D match, TRBD1 (5 bases). Germline-derived CDR1 and CDR2 are SGHNT and YYREEE (reference sequence). Trimming stripped 2 bases from V and 0 bases from J, with 15 bases between. The CDR3 extends over 17 amino acids. This chain's CDR3 is CASSLWGRKGSGNTIYF. CDR3 nucleotides: TGTGCCAGCAGCTTATGGGGCAGAAAGGGCTCTGGAAACACCATATATTTT.

The chain recombines TRBV11-3 with TRBJ2-1, with 10 bases fitting TRBD2. V gave up 4 bases and J gave up 4 bases; unmatched junction bases: 1. CDR1 is SGHNT, CDR2 YENEEA, per germline. CDR3 length: 14 residues. CDR3: CASSSSGGYNEQFF. CDR3 bases: TGTGCCAGCAGCTCTAGCGGGGGATACAATGAGCAGTTCTTC.

The chain links TRBV18 to TRBJ2-5; a possible D gene is TRBD1 (7 bases). The length of the CDR3 is 12 residues. CDR1 is KGHSH and CDR2 is LQKENI in the germline V gene. Between the trimmed V and J ends, which lost 6 bases and 3 bases, there was a span of 8 bases. Here the CDR3 DNA reads TGTGCCAGCTCCAGGGGGGAAGAGACCCAGTACTTC. Encoded protein: CASSRGEETQYF.

This chain links TRBV4-1 with TRBJ1-1; D uncertain. The CDR3 spans 15 residues. V lost 0 bases, J lost 1 base, and 9 bases lay in between. Germline V lookup: CDR1 MGHRA, CDR2 YSYEKL. The CDR3 is CASSQDPAANTEAFF. Here the CDR3 DNA reads TGCGCCAGCAGCCAAGATCCGGCGGCGAACACTGAAGCTTTCTTT.